This TCR beta chain was recorded in a study of blood T cell repertoires in COVID-19. The protocol was immunoSEQ multiplex PCR, while the TCRdb copy is restricted to in-frame clones and leaves out a portion. In the table there are roughly 410,000 clones, 75% to 90% of which are singletons. In Seattle, patients joined the study during active infection and were tracked longitudinally. The germline V gene encodes CDR1 MNHEY and CDR2 SVGAGI. The CDR3 extends over 15 amino acids. The V segment lost 2 bases and the J segment 10 bases; nucleotides outside the gene matches: 7. This clone was detected only a few times.

This chain links TRBV6-5 with TRBJ1-6; 8 bases agree with TRBD1. Sequenced sample: peripheral blood. The sequence was obtained from a woman aged 40 to 50 with COVID-19, enrolled during active disease. The CDR3, as DNA: TGTGCCAGCAGTTACATGACAGGGGAGTCGTCACCCCTCCACTTT. This translates into CASSYMTGESSPLHF.